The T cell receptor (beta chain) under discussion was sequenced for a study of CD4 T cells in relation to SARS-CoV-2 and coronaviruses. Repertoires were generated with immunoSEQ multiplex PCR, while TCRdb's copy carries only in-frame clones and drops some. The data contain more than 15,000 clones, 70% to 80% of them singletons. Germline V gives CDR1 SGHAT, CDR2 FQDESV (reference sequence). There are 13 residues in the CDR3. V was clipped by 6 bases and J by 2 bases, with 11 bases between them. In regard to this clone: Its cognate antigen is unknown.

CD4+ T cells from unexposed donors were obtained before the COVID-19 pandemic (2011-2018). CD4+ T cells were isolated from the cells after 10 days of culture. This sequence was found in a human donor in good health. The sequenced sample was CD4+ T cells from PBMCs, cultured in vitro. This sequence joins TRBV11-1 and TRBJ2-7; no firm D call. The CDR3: CASSFRGAYEQYF. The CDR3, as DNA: TGTGCCAGCAGTTTCCGAGGCGCCTACGAGCAGTACTTC.